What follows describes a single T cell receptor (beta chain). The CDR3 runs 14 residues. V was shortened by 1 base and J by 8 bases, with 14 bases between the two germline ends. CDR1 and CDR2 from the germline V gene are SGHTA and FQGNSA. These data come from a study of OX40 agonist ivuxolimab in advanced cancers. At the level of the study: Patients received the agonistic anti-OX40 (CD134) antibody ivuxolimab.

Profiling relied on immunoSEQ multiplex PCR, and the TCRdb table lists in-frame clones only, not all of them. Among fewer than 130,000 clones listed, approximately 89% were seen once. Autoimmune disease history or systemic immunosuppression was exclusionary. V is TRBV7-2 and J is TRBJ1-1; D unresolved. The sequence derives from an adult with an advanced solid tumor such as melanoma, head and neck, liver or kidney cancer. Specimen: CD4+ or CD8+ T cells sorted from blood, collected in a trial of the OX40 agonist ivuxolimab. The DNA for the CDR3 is TGTGCCAGCAGCTTAGGGGCCACTAATGTAGAAGCTTTCTTT. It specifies CASSLGATNVEAFF.